This TCR beta chain was identified in a study of T cell responses to AZD1222 COVID-19 vaccine. Study results and limitations: Sampling that yielded the repertoires occurred only after the peak T cell response. Spike-specific TCR breadth and depth were elevated following two AZD1222 doses.

This clone was seen a few times. The antigen remains unidentified. The protocol was immunoSEQ multiplex PCR, while the TCRdb copy is restricted to in-frame clones and leaves out a portion. Of 150,000 to 200,000 clones detected, over 80% appear once; the ten largest clones hold under 1.1%. V lost 4 bases and J lost 5, with 14 bases in between. The CDR3 contains 14 residues. Germline values: CDR1 LGHDT, CDR2 YNNKEL (reference sequence). Sequenced material: peripheral blood, taken 28 days after the second dose of the MenACWY control vaccine. This rearrangement joins TRBV3-1 (or the pseudogene TRBV3-2) to TRBJ2-5; TRBD1 is a possible D gene (7 bases). This receptor was identified in an adult who received the MenACWY meningococcal vaccine as a control. CDR3 sequence (DNA): TGTGCCAGCAGCCGACAGGGAGGAACGGAGACCCAGTACTTC. This gives the protein CASSRQGGTETQYF.